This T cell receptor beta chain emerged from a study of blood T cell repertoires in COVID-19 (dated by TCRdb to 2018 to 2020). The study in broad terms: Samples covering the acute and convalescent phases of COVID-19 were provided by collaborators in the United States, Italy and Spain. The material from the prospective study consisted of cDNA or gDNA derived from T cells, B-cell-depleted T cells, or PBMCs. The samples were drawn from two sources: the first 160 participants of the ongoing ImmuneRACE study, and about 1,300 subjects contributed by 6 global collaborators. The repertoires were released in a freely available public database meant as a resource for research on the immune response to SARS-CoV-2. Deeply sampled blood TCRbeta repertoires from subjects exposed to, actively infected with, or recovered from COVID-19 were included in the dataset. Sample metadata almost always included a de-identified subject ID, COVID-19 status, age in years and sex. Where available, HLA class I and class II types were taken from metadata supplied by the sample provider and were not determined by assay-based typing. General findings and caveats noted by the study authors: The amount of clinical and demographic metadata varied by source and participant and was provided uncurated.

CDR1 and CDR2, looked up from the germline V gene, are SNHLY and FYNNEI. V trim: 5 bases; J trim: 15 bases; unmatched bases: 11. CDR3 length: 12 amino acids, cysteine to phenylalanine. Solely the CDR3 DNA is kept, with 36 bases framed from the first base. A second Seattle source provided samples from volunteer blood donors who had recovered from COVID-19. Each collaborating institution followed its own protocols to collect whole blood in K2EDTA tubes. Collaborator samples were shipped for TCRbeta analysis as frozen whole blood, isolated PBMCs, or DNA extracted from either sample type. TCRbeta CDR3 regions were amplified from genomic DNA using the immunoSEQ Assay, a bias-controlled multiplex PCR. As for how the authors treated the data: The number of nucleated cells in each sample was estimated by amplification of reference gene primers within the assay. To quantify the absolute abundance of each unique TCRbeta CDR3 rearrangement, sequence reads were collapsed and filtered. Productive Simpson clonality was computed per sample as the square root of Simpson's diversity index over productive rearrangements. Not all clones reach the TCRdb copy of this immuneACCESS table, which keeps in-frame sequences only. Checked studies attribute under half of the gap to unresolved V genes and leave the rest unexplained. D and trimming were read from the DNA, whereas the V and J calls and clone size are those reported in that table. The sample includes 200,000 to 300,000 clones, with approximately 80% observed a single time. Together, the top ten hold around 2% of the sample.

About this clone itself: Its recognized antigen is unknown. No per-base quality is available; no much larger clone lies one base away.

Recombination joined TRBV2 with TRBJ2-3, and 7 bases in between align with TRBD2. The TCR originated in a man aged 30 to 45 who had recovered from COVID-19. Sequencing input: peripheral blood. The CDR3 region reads CASSQQRGRSYF. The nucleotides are TGTGCCAGCAGTCAACAGCGGGGTAGGTCCTATTTT.